This passage covers 11 T cell receptor beta chains from one sample sequenced in a study of technical replicates of blood from a few donors. Generated by immunoSEQ multiplex PCR, the TCRdb table keeps only in-frame clones and is missing some. The sample carries tens of thousands of clones, around 97% recorded once. The sample was T cells isolated from PBMCs. All receptors come from a human donor in good health.

This chain links TRBV19 with TRBJ1-5; 10 bases map to TRBD1. Germline CDR1 is LNHDA and CDR2 is SQIVND (reference sequence). The CDR3 is 15 amino acids. V lost 6 bases, J lost 5 bases, and 7 bases stayed unmatched. The CDR3 region is CASRDRGARDQPQHF. For the CDR3, the DNA is TGTGCCAGTAGGGACAGGGGGGCGCGGGATCAGCCCCAGCATTTT.

CDR3 residues: CASSDSGTGSYEQYF. CDR3 coding DNA: TGTGCCAGCAGTGATTCCGGGACAGGGTCATACGAGCAGTACTTC. This chain joins TRBV28 and TRBJ2-7; TRBD1 matches at 9 bases. Trimming at V came to 5 bases and at J to 4 bases, leaving 9 bases not matched to a gene. The CDR3 is 15 amino acids. Germline V gene data show CDR1 as MDHEN and CDR2 as SYDVKM.

This rearrangement joins TRBV30 to TRBJ2-7; 7 nucleotides align to TRBD1. Per the germline V gene, CDR1 is GTSNPN and CDR2 is SVGIG (reference sequence). V shed 1 base and J 1 base; nucleotides not matched to a gene: 13. The CDR3 spans 17 residues. CDR3 residues: CAWSDITRTGLSYEQYF. Written as DNA, the CDR3 is TGTGCCTGGAGTGATATCACTCGGACAGGCCTATCCTACGAGCAGTACTTC. The full variable domain, its missing parts supplied by reference TRBV30 and TRBJ2-7, is SQTIHQWPATLVQPVGSPLSLECTVEGTSNPNLYWYRQAAGRGLQLLFYSVGIGQISSEVPQNLSASRPQDRQFILSSKKLLLSDSGFYLCAWSDITRTGLSYEQYFGPGTRLTVT.

V is TRBV7-6 and J is TRBJ2-5; 7 nucleotides align to TRBD2. Germline V CDR1 and CDR2: SGHVS, FNYEAQ. This CDR3 is built from 16 residues. J was trimmed by 5 bases and V by 5 bases; bases with no gene match: 14. This CDR3 is CASSGPPWRERETQYF. In DNA form, the CDR3 reads TGTGCCAGCAGCGGGCCGCCTTGGCGGGAGCGTGAGACCCAGTACTTC.

This clone has only one observation. CDR3 coding DNA: TGCGCCAGCAGTGAGTCGGGGACAGGGGAAGATCAGCCCCAGCATTTT. Protein: CASSESGTGEDQPQHF. This chain links TRBV10-1 with TRBJ1-5; 10 bases agree with TRBD1. The length of the CDR3 is 16 residues. Trimming took 0 bases from V and 5 from J; bases not matched to a gene: 4. Germline V gene data show CDR1 as WNHNN and CDR2 as SYGVQD (reference sequence).

The chain uses TRBV13 and TRBJ2-5, with 7 bases matching TRBD2. In germline, CDR1 is PRHDT, CDR2 FYEKMQ (reference sequence). CDR3 length equals 14 residues. Trimming at V came to 5 bases and at J to 4 bases, leaving 7 bases not matched to a gene. CDR3 region: CASSPRLAGETQYF. DNA for the CDR3: TGTGCCAGCAGCCCCCGACTAGCCGGAGAGACCCAGTACTTC.

In this sample, this clone turned up once. V usage is TRBV7-9 and J usage is TRBJ2-3; no firm D call. The V end was cut by 5 bases, the J end by 6 bases, with 15 bases between. Per germline, CDR1 SEHNR and CDR2 FQNEAQ (reference sequence). This CDR3 comprises 14 residues. The CDR3 protein is CASSPEWVGDTQYF. CDR3 coding DNA: TGTGCCAGCAGCCCCGAGTGGGTCGGGGATACGCAGTATTTT.

V is TRBV7-8 and J is TRBJ2-3; the D gene is possibly TRBD1 (7 bases). This CDR3 is built from 15 residues. V lost 3 bases to trimming and J lost 5 bases, with 15 bases between them. CDR1 SGHVS and CDR2 FQNEAQ come from the germline V gene. The CDR3 sequence: CASSFGSGGIDTQYF. CDR3 nucleotides: TGTGCCAGCAGCTTTGGATCAGGGGGGATAGATACGCAGTATTTT.

This chain links TRBV18 with TRBJ2-7; TRBD1 agrees at 9 bases. Germline trimming cut 0 bases from V and 7 bases from J; bases unmatched to any gene: 7. The CDR3 totals 15 residues. The germline gives CDR1 KGHSH, CDR2 LQKENI. In DNA, the CDR3 is TGTGCCAGCTCACCACCCGGGACAGGGTCGGGGGAGCAGTACTTC. Translated, it gives CASSPPGTGSGEQYF.

V is TRBV19 and J is TRBJ2-1; D unclear. V was pared by 5 bases and J by 6 bases, with 11 bases between. The germline V gene has CDR1 LNHDA and CDR2 SQIVND (reference sequence). The CDR3 contains 13 residues. CDR3 loop: CASSSLGGNEQFF. CDR3 nucleotides: TGTGCCAGTAGTTCCCTCGGCGGCAATGAGCAGTTCTTC.

The J gene is TRBJ2-1, the V gene TRBV2; D uncertain. Germline V CDR1 and CDR2: SNHLY, FYNNEI. Between the trimmed V and J ends, which lost 2 bases and 9 bases, there was a span of 8 bases. The CDR3 has 12 residues. The CDR3 sequence is CASSESRSEQFF. CDR3 DNA sequence: TGTGCCAGCAGTGAATCAAGGAGTGAGCAGTTCTTC.